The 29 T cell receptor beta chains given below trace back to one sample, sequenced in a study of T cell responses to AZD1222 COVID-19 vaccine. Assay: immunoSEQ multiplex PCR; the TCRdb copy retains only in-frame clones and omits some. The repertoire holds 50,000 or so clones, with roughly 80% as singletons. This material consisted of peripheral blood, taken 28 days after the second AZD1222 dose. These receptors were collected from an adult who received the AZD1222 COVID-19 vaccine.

CDR3 amino acids: CASSEFSTRAVNEKLFF. For the CDR3, the DNA is TGTGCCAGCAGTGAGTTTTCTACCCGGGCCGTTAATGAAAAACTGTTTTTT. The J gene is TRBJ1-4, the V gene TRBV2; D not resolved. Trimming took 3 bases from V and 4 from J, leaving 18 bases between them. This CDR3 spans 17 amino acids. CDR1 and CDR2 from the germline V gene are SNHLY and FYNNEI.

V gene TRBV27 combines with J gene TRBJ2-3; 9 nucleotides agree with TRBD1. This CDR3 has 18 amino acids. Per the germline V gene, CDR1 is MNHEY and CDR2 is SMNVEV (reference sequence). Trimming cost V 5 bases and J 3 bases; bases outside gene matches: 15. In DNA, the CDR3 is TGTGCCAGCAGTCTAACCCCACGGGGGACAGGGTGGACAGATACGCAGTATTTT. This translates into CASSLTPRGTGWTDTQYF.

CDR3 sequence: CASSYDRGGQPQHF. DNA for the CDR3: TGTGCCAGCAGTTACGACAGGGGTGGCCAGCCCCAGCATTTT. The V call is TRBV6-5, the J call TRBJ1-5, with TRBD1 matching 8 bases. The V gene end was trimmed by 2 bases and the J gene end by 7 bases; junction bases not matched to a gene: 4. CDR1 MNHEY and CDR2 SVGAGI come from the germline V gene. The CDR3 has 14 residues.

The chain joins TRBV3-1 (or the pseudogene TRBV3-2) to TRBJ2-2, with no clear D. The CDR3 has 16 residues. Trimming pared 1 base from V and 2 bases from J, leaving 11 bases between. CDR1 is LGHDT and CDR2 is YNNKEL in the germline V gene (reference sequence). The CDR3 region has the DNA TGTGCCAGCAGCCAAGTGTGGGGTAGCAACACCGGGGAGCTGTTTTTT. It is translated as CASSQVWGSNTGELFF.

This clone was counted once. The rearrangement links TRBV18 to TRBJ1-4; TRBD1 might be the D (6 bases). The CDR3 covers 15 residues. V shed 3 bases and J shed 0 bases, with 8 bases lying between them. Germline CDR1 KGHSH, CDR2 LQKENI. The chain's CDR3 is CASSPDRSTNEKLFF. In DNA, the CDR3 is TGTGCCAGCTCACCCGACAGGTCAACTAATGAAAAACTGTTTTTT.

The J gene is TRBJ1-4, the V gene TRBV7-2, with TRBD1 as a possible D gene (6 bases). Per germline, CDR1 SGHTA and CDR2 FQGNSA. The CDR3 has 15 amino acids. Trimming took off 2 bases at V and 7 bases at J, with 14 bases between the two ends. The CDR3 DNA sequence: TGTGCCAGCAGCTTATTTTCGGGGGCTAGTGAAAAACTGTTTTTT. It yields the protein CASSLFSGASEKLFF.

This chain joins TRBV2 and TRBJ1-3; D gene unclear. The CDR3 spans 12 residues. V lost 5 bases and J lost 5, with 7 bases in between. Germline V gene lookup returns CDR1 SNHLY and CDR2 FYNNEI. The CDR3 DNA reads TGTGCCAGCAGTCCAAGGAGAAACACCATATATTTT. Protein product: CASSPRRNTIYF.

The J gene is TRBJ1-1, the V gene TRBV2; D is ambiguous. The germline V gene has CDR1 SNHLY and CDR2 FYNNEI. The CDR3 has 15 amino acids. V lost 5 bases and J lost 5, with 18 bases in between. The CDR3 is CASSSRREKGTEAFF. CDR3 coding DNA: TGTGCCAGCAGTTCTAGGCGGGAGAAAGGGACTGAAGCTTTCTTT.

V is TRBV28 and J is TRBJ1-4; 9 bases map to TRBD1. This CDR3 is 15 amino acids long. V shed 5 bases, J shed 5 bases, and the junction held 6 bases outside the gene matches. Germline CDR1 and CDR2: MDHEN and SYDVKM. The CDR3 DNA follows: TGTGCCAGCAGTATCAGGACAGGGGCAAATGAAAAACTGTTTTTT. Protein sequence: CASSIRTGANEKLFF.

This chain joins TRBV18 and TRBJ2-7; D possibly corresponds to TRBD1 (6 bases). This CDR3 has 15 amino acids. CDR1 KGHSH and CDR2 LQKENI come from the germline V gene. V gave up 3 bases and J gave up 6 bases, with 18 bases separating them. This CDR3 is CASSPSRGGPGEQYF. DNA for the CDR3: TGTGCCAGCTCACCGTCTAGAGGGGGTCCTGGCGAGCAGTACTTC. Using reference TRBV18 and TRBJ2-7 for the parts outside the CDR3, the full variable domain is NAGVMQNPRHLVRRRGQEARLRCSPMKGHSHVYWYRQLPEEGLKFMVYLQKENIIDESGMPKERFSAEFPKEGPSILRIQQVVRGDSAAYFCASSPSRGGPGEQYFGPGTRLTVT.

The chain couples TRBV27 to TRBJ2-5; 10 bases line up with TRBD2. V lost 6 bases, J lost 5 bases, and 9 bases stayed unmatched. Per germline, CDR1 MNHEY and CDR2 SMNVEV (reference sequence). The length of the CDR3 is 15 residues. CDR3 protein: CASSLAGVRSETQYF. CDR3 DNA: TGTGCCAGCAGCCTAGCGGGGGTGCGGAGTGAGACCCAGTACTTC.

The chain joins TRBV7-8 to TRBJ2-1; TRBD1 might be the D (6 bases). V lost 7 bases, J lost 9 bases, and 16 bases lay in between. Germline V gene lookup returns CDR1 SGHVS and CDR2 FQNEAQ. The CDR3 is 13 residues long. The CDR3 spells CASTFLQGTEQFF. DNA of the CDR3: TGTGCCAGCACATTCCTACAGGGAACTGAGCAGTTCTTC.

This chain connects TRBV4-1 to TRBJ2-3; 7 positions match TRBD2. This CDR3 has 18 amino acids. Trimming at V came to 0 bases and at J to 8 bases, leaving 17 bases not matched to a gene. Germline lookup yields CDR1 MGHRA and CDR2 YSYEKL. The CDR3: CASSQDGDSFIGRSTQYF. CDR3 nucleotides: TGCGCCAGCAGCCAAGACGGGGACTCCTTTATCGGGAGGAGTACGCAGTATTTT.

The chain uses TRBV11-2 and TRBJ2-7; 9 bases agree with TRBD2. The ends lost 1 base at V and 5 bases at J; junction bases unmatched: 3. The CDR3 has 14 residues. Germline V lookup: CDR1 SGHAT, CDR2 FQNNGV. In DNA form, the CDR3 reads TGTGCCAGCAGCTTAGCGCTAGCGGGAAACGAGCAGTACTTC. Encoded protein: CASSLALAGNEQYF.

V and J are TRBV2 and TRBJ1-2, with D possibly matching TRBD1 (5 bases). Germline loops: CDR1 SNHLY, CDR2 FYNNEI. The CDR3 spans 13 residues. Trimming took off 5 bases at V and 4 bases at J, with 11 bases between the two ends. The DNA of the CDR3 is TGTGCCAGCAGTAAGACGGGGGGCTATGGCTACACCTTC. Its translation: CASSKTGGYGYTF.

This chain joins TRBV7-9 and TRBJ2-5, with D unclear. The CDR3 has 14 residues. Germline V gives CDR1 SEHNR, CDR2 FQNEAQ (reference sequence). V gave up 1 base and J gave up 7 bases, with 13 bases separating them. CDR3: CASSLGQPGGTQYF. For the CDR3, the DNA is TGTGCCAGCAGCTTAGGGCAGCCAGGCGGGACCCAGTACTTC.

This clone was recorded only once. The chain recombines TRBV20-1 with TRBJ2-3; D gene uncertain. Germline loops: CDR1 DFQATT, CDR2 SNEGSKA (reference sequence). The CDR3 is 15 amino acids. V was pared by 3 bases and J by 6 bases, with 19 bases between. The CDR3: CSASGSPPSFDTQYF. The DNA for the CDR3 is TGCAGTGCTAGTGGTAGCCCGCCTTCGTTCGATACGCAGTATTTT.

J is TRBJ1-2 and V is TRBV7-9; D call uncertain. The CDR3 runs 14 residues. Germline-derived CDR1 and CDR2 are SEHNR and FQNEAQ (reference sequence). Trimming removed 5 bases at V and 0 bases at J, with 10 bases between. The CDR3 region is CASSQDGTNYGYTF. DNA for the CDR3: TGTGCCAGCAGCCAGGACGGAACTAACTATGGCTACACCTTC.

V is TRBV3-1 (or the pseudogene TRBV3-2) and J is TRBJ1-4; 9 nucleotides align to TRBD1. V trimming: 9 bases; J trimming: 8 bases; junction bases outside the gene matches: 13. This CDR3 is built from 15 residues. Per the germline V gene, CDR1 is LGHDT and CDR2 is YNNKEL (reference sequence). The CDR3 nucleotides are TGTGCCAGTAAAACCACAGGGGGCTCCAAAGAAAAACTGTTTTTT. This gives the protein CASKTTGGSKEKLFF.

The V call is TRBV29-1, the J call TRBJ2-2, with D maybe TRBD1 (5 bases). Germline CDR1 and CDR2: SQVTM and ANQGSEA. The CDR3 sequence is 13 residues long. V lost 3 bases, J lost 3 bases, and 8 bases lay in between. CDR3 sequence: CSVDTGYTGELFF. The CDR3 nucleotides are TGCAGCGTTGATACAGGCTACACCGGGGAGCTGTTTTTT.

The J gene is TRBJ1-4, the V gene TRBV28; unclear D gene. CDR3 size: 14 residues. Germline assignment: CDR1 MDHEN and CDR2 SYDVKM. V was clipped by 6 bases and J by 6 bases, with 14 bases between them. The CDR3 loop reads CASSIPSAHEKLFF. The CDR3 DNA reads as TGTGCCAGCAGCATTCCCTCAGCCCATGAAAAACTGTTTTTT. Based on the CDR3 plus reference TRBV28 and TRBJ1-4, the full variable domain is DVKVTQSSRYLVKRTGEKVFLECVQDMDHENMFWYRQDPGLGLRLIYFSYDVKMKEKGDIPEGYSVSREKKERFSLILESASTNQTSMYLCASSIPSAHEKLFFGSGTQLSVL.

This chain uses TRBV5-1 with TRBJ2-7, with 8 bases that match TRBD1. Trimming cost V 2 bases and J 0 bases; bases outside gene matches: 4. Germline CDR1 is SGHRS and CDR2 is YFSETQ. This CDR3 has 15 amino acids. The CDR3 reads CASSLTGGTSYEQYV. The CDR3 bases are TGCGCCAGCAGCTTAACAGGGGGGACCTCCTACGAGCAGTACGTC.

The CDR3 DNA follows: TGTGCCAGCAGCTCCCGACCGGGGGTGTCCTACAATGAGCAGTTCTTC. Translation: CASSSRPGVSYNEQFF. The rearrangement joins TRBV14 to TRBJ2-1; D might be TRBD2 (6 bases). From germline, CDR1 is SGHDN and CDR2 FVKESK. V gave up 5 bases and J gave up 1 base, with 15 bases separating them. CDR3 size: 16 residues.

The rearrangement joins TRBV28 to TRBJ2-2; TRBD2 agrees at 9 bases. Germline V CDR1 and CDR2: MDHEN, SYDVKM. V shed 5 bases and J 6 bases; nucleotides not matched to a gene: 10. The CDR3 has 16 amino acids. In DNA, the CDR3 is TGTGCCAGCAGTGTCGCCACTAGCGGGCGATCCGGGGAGCTGTTTTTT. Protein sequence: CASSVATSGRSGELFF.

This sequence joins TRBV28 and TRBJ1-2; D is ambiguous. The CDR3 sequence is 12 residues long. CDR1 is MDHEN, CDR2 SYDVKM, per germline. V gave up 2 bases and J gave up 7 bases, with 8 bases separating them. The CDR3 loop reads CASSLDVRGYTF. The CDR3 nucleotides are TGTGCCAGCAGTTTAGACGTGCGTGGCTACACCTTC.

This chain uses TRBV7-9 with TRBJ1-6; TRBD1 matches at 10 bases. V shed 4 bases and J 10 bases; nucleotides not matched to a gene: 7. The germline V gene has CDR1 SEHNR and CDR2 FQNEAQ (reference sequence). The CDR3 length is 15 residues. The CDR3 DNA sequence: TGTGCCAGCAGCTCGTCTCGGACAGGGGGATCACCCCTCCACTTT. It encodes CASSSSRTGGSPLHF.

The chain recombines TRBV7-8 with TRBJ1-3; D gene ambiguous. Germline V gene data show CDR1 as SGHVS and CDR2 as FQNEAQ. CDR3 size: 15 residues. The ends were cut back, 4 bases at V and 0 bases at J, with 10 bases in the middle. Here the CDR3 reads CASSSHVASGNTIYF. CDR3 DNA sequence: TGTGCCAGCAGCTCACACGTAGCCTCTGGAAACACCATATATTTT.

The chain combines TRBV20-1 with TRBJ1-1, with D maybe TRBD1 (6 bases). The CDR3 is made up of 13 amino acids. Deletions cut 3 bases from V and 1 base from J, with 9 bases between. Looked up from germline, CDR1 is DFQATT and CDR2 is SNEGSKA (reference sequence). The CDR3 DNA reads TGCAGTGCTAGTAAGGACAGGAACACTGAAGCTTTCTTT. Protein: CSASKDRNTEAFF.

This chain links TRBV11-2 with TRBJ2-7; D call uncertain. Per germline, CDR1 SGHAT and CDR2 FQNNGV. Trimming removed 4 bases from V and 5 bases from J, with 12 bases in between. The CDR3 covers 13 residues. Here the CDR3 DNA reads TGTGCCAGCAGCTCTCAGGTGTTGAACGAGCAGTACTTC. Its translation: CASSSQVLNEQYF.